The following is a T cell receptor beta chain sequence with its context. Its antigen is unidentified. V gave up 2 bases and J gave up 1 base; unmatched junction bases: 4. Germline-derived CDR1 and CDR2 are MDHEN and SYDVKM. The CDR3 is 16 residues long. Measured with immunoSEQ multiplex PCR; TCRdb has only the in-frame clones, and not every one. The table includes 130,000 or so clones, 85% to 95% detected once. This sample was included in a study of T cell responses to AZD1222 COVID-19 vaccine. Study results and caveats: It was only a handful of AZD1222 recipients who were seropositive at baseline.

The sequenced sample was peripheral blood, obtained on day 0 of AZD1222 vaccination. This chain links TRBV28 with TRBJ2-7; TRBD2 matches at 11 bases. This TCR came from an adult in good health. Here the CDR3 DNA reads TGTGCCAGCAGTTTACCACTAGCGGGGGTGTCCTACGAGCAGTACTTC. It encodes CASSLPLAGVSYEQYF.